The T cell receptor (beta chain) described here comes from a study of CD8+ T cells in alopecia areata listed by TCRdb under 2018. Describing the broader study: Treated patients were enrolled in an open-label pilot trial of oral tofacitinib, 5 to 10 mg twice daily, for moderate-to-severe alopecia areata. Biopsies were taken from tofacitinib-treated patients at baseline and at 4 and 24 weeks of treatment, and a later scalp biopsy was taken in several of the tofacitinib-treated patients. Patients received tofacitinib for 6 to 18 months and were then followed off drug for 6 months to check for delayed response and recurrence. TCRbeta CDR3 regions were amplified by immunoSEQ multiplex PCR with 35 Vbeta forward and 13 Jbeta reverse primers. High-throughput TCRbeta sequencing was used to examine T cell clonal expansion in alopecia areata in both the C3H/HeJ mouse model and human patients. Scalp clonality was compared among normal scalp (n=4), patchy alopecia areata scalp (n=8), and alopecia totalis/universalis scalp (n=8). Scalp tissue and sorted CD4+ and CD8+ peripheral blood T cells from patchy and totalis/universalis alopecia areata patients and from healthy controls were covered by human TCRbeta sequencing. The RNA source kit depended on sample type: the PAXgene miRNA kit for fixed scalp, the miRNeasy kit for PBMCs, and the RNeasy kit for mouse skin.

This clone came up once. This clone's antigen is unknown. No per-base quality is available; no much larger clone lies one base away. To prepare the library, the immunoSEQ multiplex PCR assay was applied. RNA was extracted from all samples and reverse transcribed into cDNA as template for TCR sequencing. First-strand cDNA was synthesized using SuperScript III with a 2:1 mix of oligo-dT and random hexamers. A synthetic immune receptor repertoire was used to measure amplification bias, and any remaining bias was corrected computationally. From the authors' description of their analysis: Raw reads were preprocessed to remove errors, and CDR3 was defined according to IMGT conventions as the region from the conserved cysteine to phenylalanine. Clonality was computed as 1 minus the Shannon entropy, with the entropy normalized by log2 of the number of productive unique TCRs. Whether each scalp clone was CD4 or CD8 was inferred by checking scalp TCRbeta sequences against the CD4 and CD8 repertoires from sorted blood. Drawn from immuneACCESS, this table holds only the in-frame rearrangements with V and J called that TCRdb kept. Clones are partly lost; checked studies trace under half to an unresolved V gene and leave the rest unexplained. Clone size and the V and J calls come from that table; the DNA yielded D and trimming. The sample table contains 150,000 to 200,000 clones; only one count was recorded for roughly 59% of them. Together, the top ten hold approximately 1.7% of the sample.

The sample's time point label is to be understood as: baseline before oral tofacitinib. Lesional scalp punch biopsies and peripheral blood were collected from alopecia areata patients. PBMCs were isolated by density centrifugation and stained for CD3, CD4 and CD8, after which CD4+ and CD8+ T cells were sorted on a FACSAria. Paper-wide results and their limitations: Compared with normal scalp, lesional scalp had higher clonality and more expanded CD8+ clones, particularly in alopecia totalis/universalis, a pattern that suggests antigenic drive. Resident alphabeta T cells in normal human skin are also sequenced, complicating scalp TCR repertoire analysis, unlike mouse skin dominated by gammadelta T cells. Compared with mice, TCR sequences shared between patients were less clear, possibly partly because of HLA diversity across the patient population.

The CDR3 covers 16 residues, taking in both the cysteine and the phenylalanine. Here the CDR3 DNA is all that survives: 48 bases in frame from base 1. CDR1 and CDR2 were assigned from the germline V gene as SGHRS and YFSETQ. V and J lose 2 bases and 0 bases, and a span of 13 bases separates them. Here the sequenced sample was CD4+ T cells sorted from blood, taken at week 0. The chain employs TRBV5-1 and TRBJ2-3; there is no confident call for the D gene. The clonotype comes from a human donor with alopecia areata. The DNA sequence is as follows: TGCGCCAGCAGCTTATCTCTGGAGACCAGCACAGATACGCAGTATTTT. This gives the protein CASSLSLETSTDTQYF.